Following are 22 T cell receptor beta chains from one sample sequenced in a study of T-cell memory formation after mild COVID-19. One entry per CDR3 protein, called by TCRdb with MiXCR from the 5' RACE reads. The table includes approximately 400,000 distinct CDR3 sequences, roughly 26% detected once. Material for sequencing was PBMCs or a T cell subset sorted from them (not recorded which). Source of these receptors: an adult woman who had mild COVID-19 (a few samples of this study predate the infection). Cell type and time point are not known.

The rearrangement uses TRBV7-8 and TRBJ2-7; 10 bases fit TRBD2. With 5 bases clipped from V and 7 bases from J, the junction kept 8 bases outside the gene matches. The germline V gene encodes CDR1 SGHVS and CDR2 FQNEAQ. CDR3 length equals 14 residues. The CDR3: CASSTSSGGREQYF. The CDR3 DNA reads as TGTGCCAGCAGCACATCTAGCGGGGGTAGGGAGCAGTACTTC. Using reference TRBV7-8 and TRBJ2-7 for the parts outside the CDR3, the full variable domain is GAGVSQSPRYKVAKRGQDVALRCDPISGHVSLFWYQQALGQGPEFLTYFQNEAQLDKSGLPSDRFFAERPEGSVSTLKIQRTQQEDSAVYLCASSTSSGGREQYFGPGTRLTVT.

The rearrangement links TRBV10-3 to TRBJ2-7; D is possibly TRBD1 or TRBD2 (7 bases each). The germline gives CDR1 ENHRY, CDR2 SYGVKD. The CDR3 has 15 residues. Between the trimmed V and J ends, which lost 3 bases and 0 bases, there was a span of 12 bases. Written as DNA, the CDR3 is TGTGCCATCAGTGAAGGGGGCGGGAGCTCCTACGAGCAGTACTTC. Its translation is CAISEGGGSSYEQYF.

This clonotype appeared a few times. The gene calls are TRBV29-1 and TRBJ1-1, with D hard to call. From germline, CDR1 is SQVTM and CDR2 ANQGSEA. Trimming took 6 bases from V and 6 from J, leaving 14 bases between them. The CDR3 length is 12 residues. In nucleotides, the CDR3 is TGCAGCGTAGCAGTCTGGATGGCTGAAGCTTTCTTT. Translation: CSVAVWMAEAFF.

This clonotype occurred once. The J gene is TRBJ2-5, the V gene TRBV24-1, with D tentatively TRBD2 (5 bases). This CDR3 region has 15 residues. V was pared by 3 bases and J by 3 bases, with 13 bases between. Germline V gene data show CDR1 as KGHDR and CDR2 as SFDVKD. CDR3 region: CATSDLGITKETQYF. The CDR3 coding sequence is TGTGCCACCAGTGATCTCGGGATCACCAAAGAGACCCAGTACTTC.

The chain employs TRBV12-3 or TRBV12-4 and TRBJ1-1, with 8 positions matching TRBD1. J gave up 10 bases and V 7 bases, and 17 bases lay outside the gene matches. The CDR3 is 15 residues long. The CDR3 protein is CASIPPRTGKVGAFF. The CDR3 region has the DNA TGTGCCAGCATCCCGCCGAGGACAGGGAAGGTAGGAGCTTTCTTT.

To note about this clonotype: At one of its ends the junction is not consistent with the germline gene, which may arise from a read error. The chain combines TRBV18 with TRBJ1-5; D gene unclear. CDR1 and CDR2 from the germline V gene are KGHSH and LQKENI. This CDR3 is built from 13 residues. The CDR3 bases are TGTGCAAGCTTAGCCGGGGTTAATCAGCCCCAGCATTTT. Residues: CASLAGVNQPQHF.

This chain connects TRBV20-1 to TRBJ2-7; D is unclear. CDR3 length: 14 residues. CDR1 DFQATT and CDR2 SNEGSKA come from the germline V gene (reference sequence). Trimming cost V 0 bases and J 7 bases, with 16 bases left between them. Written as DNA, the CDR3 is TGCAGTGCTAGAGACGGAGAGATTATCAAGGAGCAGTACTTC. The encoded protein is CSARDGEIIKEQYF.

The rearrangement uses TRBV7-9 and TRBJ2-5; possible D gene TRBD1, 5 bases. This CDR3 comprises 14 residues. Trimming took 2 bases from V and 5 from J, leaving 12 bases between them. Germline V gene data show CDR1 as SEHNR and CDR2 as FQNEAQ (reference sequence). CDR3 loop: CASSLQGLGETQYF. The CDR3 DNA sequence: TGTGCCAGCAGCTTACAGGGCCTGGGGGAGACCCAGTACTTC.

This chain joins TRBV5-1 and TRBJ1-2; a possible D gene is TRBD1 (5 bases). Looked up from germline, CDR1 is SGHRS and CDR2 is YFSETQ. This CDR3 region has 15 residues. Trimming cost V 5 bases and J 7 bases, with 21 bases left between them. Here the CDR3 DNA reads TGCGCCAGCAGTTTAGGGGCGCGCGGGGATTCTGGCTACACCTTC. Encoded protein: CASSLGARGDSGYTF.

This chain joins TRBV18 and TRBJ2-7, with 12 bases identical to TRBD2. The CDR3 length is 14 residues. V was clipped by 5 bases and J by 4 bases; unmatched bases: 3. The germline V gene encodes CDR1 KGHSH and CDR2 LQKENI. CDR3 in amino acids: CASSTTSGSYEQYF. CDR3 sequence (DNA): TGTGCCAGCTCAACGACTAGCGGGAGTTACGAGCAGTACTTC.

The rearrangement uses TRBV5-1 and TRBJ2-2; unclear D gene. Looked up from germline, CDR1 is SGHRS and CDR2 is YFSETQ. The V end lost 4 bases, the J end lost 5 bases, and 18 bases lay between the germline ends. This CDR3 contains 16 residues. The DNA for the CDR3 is TGCGCCAGCAGCCAATCACTTAGGGAATCTACCGGGGAGCTGTTTTTT. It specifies CASSQSLRESTGELFF.

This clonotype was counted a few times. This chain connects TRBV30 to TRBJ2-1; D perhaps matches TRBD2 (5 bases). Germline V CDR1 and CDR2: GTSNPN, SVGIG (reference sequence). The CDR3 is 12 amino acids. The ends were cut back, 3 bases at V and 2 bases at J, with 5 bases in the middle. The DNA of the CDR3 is TGTGCCTGGAGCGGGGCCTACAATGAGCAGTTCTTC. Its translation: CAWSGAYNEQFF.

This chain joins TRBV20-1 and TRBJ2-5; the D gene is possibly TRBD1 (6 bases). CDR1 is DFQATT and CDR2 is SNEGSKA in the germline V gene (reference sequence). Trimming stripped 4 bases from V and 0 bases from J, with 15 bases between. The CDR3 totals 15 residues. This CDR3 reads CSAIGNSGDQETQYF. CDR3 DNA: TGCAGTGCTATAGGGAACTCAGGGGACCAAGAGACCCAGTACTTC.

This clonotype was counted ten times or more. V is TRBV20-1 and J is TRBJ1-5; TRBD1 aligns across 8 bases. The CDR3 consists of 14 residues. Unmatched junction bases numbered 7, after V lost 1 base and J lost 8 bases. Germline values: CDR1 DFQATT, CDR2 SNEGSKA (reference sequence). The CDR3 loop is CSARGAGGAEPQHF. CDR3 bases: TGCAGTGCTAGAGGTGCAGGGGGCGCGGAGCCCCAGCATTTT.

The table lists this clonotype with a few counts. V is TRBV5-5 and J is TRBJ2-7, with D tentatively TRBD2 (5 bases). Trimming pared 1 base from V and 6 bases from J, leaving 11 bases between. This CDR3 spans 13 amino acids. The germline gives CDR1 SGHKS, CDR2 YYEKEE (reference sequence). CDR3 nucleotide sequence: TGTGCCAGCAGCTTGTTCGGGAAGCCCGAGCAGTACTTC. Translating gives CASSLFGKPEQYF.

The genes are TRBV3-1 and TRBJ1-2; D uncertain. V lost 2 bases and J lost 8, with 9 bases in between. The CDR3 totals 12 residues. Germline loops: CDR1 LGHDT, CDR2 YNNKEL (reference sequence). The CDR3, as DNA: TGTGCCAGCAGCCAACTCAAAAGCGGCTACACCTTC. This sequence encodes CASSQLKSGYTF. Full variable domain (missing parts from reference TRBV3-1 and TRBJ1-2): DTAVSQTPKYLVTQMGNDKSIKCEQNLGHDTMYWYKQDSKKFLKIMFSYNNKELIINETVPNRFSPKSPDKAHLNLHINSLELGDSAVYFCASSQLKSGYTFGSGTRLTVV.

This chain's CDR3 is CASSYPRDASPDTQYF. CDR3 DNA sequence: TGTGCCAGCAGCTATCCCAGGGACGCAAGCCCAGATACGCAGTATTTT. V gene TRBV7-6 combines with J gene TRBJ2-3, with D tentatively TRBD1 or TRBD2 (5 bases each). Trimming took off 4 bases at V and 4 bases at J, with 18 bases between the two ends. CDR3 length: 16 residues. CDR1 is SGHVS, CDR2 FNYEAQ, per germline.

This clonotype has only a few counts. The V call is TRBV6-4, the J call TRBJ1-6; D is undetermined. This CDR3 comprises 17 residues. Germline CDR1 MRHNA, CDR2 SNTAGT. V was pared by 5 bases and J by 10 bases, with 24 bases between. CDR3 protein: CASSWGVGLAGPSPLHF. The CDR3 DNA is TGTGCCAGCAGTTGGGGTGTTGGTTTGGCCGGCCCGTCACCCCTCCACTTT.

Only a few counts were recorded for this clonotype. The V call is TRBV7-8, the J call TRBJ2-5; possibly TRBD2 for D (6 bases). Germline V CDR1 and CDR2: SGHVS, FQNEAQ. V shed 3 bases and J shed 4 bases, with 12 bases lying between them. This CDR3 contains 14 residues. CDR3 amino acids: CASSLVGRTETQYF. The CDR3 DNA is TGTGCCAGCAGCTTGGTCGGGAGAACAGAGACCCAGTACTTC.

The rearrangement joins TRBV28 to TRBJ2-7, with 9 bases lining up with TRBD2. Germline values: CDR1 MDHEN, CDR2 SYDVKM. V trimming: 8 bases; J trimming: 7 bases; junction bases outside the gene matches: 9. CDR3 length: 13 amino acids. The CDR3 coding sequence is TGTGCCAGCCTTCTGGCGGGAGGGCAAGAGCAGTACTTC. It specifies CASLLAGGQEQYF.

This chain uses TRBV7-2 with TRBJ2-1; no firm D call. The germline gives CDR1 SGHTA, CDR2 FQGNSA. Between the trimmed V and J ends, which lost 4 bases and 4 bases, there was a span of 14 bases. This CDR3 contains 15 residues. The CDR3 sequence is CASSSASVSYNEQFF. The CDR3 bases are TGTGCCAGCAGCTCAGCGTCCGTCTCTTACAATGAGCAGTTCTTC.

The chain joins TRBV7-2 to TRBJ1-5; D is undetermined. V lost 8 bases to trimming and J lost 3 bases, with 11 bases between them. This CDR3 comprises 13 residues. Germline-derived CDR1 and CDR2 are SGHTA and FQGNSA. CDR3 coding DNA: TGTGCCAGCTCTAGACAAAACAATCAGCCCCAGCATTTT. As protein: CASSRQNNQPQHF.